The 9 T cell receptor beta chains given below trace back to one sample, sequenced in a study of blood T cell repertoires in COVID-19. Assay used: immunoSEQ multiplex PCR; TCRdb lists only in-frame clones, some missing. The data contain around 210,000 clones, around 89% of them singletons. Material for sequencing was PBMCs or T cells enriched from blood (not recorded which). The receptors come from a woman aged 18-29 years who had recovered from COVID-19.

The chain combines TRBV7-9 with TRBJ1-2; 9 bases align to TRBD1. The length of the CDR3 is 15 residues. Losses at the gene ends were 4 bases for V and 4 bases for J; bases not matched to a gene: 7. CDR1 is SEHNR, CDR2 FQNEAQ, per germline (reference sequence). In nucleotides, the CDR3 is TGTGCCAGCAGCTCCCGGACAGGGGTTTTCTATGGCTACACCTTC. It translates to CASSSRTGVFYGYTF.

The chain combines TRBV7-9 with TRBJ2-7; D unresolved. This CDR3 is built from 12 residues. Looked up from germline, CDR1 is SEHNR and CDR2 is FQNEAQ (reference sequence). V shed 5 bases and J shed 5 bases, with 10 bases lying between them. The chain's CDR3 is CASSRSVDEQYF. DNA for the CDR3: TGTGCCAGCAGCCGTTCCGTAGACGAGCAGTACTTC.

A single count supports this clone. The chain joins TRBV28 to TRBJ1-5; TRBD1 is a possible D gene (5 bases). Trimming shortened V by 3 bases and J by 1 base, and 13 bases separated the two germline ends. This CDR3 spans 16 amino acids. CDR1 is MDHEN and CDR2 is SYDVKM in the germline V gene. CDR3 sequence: CASSFYGGGSNQPQHF. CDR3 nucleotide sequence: TGTGCCAGCAGTTTTTACGGGGGGGGGAGCAATCAGCCCCAGCATTTT.

CDR3 amino acids: CASTLQNLANYGYTF. The CDR3 DNA reads TGTGCCAGCACCCTTCAGAACCTAGCTAACTATGGCTACACCTTC. The chain links TRBV7-9 to TRBJ1-2; no clear D gene. This CDR3 contains 15 residues. Germline CDR1 SEHNR, CDR2 FQNEAQ (reference sequence). V was clipped by 7 bases and J by 0 bases, with 15 bases between them.

The CDR3: CASSFLQGGETQYF. The CDR3 nucleotides are TGTGCCAGCAGCTTTCTCCAGGGCGGCGAGACCCAGTACTTC. The chain joins TRBV5-6 to TRBJ2-5; a weak D match, TRBD1 (5 bases). This CDR3 contains 14 residues. With 2 bases removed from V and 5 bases from J, the gap between germline ends came to 13 bases. CDR1 and CDR2 (germline): SGHDT, YYEEEE.

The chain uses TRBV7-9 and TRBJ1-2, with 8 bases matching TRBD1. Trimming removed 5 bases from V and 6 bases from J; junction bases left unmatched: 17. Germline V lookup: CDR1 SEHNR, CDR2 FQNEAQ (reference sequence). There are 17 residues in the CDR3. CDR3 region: CASSDSRRQGRLNGYTF. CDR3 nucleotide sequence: TGTGCCAGCAGCGACTCTAGGAGACAGGGGAGACTCAATGGCTACACCTTC.

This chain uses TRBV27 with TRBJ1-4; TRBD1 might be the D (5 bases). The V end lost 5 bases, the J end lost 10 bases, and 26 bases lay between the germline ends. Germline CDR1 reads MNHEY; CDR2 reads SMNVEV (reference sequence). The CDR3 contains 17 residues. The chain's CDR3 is CASSMSRWGGVPGKLFF. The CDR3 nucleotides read TGTGCCAGCAGTATGAGCCGGTGGGGCGGTGTTCCTGGAAAACTGTTTTTT.

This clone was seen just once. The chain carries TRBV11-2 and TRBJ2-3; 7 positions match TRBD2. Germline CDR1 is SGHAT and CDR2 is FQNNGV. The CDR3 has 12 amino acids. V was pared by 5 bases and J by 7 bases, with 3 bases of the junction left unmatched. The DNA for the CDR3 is TGTGCCAGCAGCCCCGGGAGGTATACGCAGTATTTT. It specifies CASSPGRYTQYF.

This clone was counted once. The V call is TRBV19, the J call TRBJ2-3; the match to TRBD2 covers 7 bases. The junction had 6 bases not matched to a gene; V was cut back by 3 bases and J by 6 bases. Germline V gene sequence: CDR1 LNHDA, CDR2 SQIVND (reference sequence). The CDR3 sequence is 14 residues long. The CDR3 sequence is CASSMGGPGDTQYF. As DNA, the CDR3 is TGTGCCAGTAGTATGGGAGGGCCGGGCGATACGCAGTATTTT.